The present TCR beta chain was sequenced within a study of naive and memory T cell subsets. At least ten counts were recorded for this clonotype. Germline and junction disagree at one end, which may indicate a read error. CDR1 is SGHNT, CDR2 YYREEE, per germline (reference sequence). The CDR3 has 12 amino acids. Ligated cDNA underwent four rounds of PCR with nested alpha and beta constant region primers and SP2. TCRdb re-analysed the UMI-ligation and nested PCR reads in MiXCR, keeping a single row per CDR3 protein. The profile covers under 35,000 distinct CDR3 sequences, with approximately 6.7% appearing a single time and roughly 3.3% taken by the ten largest. The treatment denotes: skin biopsy from PPD injection site in Mantoux-positive individual. A UMI-containing oligonucleotide was joined by 3' ligation to the TCR cDNA template.

The starting material was skin, obtained from a tuberculin skin test site. The gene calls are TRBV5-4 and TRBJ2-7, with 10 bases matching TRBD1. This receptor was obtained from an adult in good health. In DNA form, the CDR3 reads TGTGCCAGCAGCTTGAGGGACAGGGGTTACATTTTC. This sequence encodes CASSLRDRGYIF. Filled out from reference TRBV5-4 and TRBJ2-7, the complete variable domain reads ETGVTQSPTHLIKTRGQQVTLRCSSQSGHNTVSWYQQALGQGPQFIFQYYREEENGRGNFPPRFSGLQFPNYSSELNVNALELDDSALYLCASSLRDRGYIFGPGTRLTVT.